These 30 T cell receptor beta chains were all obtained from the same sample, sequenced in a study of blood T cell repertoires in COVID-19. Some clones are missing from TCRdb's copy, which holds only in-frame ones; the method was immunoSEQ multiplex PCR. This table has some 370,000 clones, roughly 90% appearing once. The sequencing sample was made of peripheral blood. The receptors come from a man between 18 and 29 years old with active or convalescent COVID-19.

This chain connects TRBV11-2 to TRBJ2-5, with TRBD2 identical over 7 bases. J lost 5 bases, V lost 4 bases, and 4 bases had no gene match. Germline loops: CDR1 SGHAT, CDR2 FQNNGV. CDR3 length: 13 amino acids. In nucleotides, the CDR3 is TGTGCCAGCAGCTGGGAGGGCCGGGAGACCCAGTACTTC. Translating it yields CASSWEGRETQYF.

This clone showed up just once. The chain uses TRBV3-1 (or the pseudogene TRBV3-2) and TRBJ2-5; perhaps TRBD2 as D (5 bases). V was cut by 4 bases and J by 7 bases, with 13 bases left in between. CDR3 length equals 13 residues. CDR1 LGHDT and CDR2 YNNKEL come from the germline V gene (reference sequence). This CDR3 is CASSRGPDGTQYF. CDR3 nucleotides: TGTGCCAGCAGCCGAGGGCCCGACGGGACCCAGTACTTC.

The V gene is TRBV3-1 (or the pseudogene TRBV3-2), the J gene TRBJ2-2, with TRBD2 identical over 10 bases. The CDR3 spans 18 residues. Losses at the gene ends were 0 bases for V and 6 bases for J; bases not matched to a gene: 10. Per the germline V gene, CDR1 is LGHDT and CDR2 is YNNKEL (reference sequence). CDR3 sequence: CASSQDPVRSGRAGELFF. In DNA form, the CDR3 reads TGTGCCAGCAGCCAAGATCCGGTTCGGAGCGGGAGGGCCGGGGAGCTGTTTTTT.

V gene TRBV24-1 combines with J gene TRBJ1-2, with D tentatively TRBD1 (6 bases). V was clipped by 9 bases and J by 6 bases, with 16 bases between them. The CDR3 covers 13 residues. Germline V gives CDR1 KGHDR, CDR2 SFDVKD. In DNA, the CDR3 is TGTGCCACCCAGGGAGGGGGGCGCAATGGCTACACCTTC. As protein: CATQGGGRNGYTF.

The chain employs TRBV18 and TRBJ1-3, with 8 bases that match TRBD1. The germline V gene has CDR1 KGHSH and CDR2 LQKENI. The V segment lost 3 bases and the J segment 1 base; nucleotides outside the gene matches: 5. The CDR3 has 16 amino acids. The CDR3 region is CASSPLGQASGNTIYF. The CDR3 DNA reads TGTGCCAGCTCACCTCTGGGACAGGCTTCTGGAAACACCATATATTTT.

The chain carries TRBV30 and TRBJ2-7, with D tentatively TRBD2 (6 bases). The CDR3 length is 11 residues. Germline CDR1 GTSNPN, CDR2 SVGIG (reference sequence). Between the trimmed V and J ends, which lost 1 base and 6 bases, there was a span of 7 bases. For the CDR3, the DNA is TGTGCCTGGAGTGCCGGGGGCGAGCAGTACTTC. This gives the protein CAWSAGGEQYF. The variable domain in full, with the rest retrieved from reference TRBV30 and TRBJ2-7, is SQTIHQWPATLVQPVGSPLSLECTVEGTSNPNLYWYRQAAGRGLQLLFYSVGIGQISSEVPQNLSASRPQDRQFILSSKKLLLSDSGFYLCAWSAGGEQYFGPGTRLTVT.

This chain links TRBV7-3 with TRBJ2-1, with 14 bases matching TRBD2. The CDR3 spans 15 residues. From germline, CDR1 is SGHTA and CDR2 FQGTGA. The trim removed 8 bases at V and 3 bases at J, leaving 3 bases unmatched. The DNA of the CDR3 is TGTGCCAGCGGGACTAGCGGGAGCTTCTACAATGAGCAGTTCTTC. Translating gives CASGTSGSFYNEQFF.

This rearrangement joins TRBV9 to TRBJ1-3; D might be TRBD1 (6 bases). CDR3 length: 14 amino acids. V lost 3 bases and J 4 bases, leaving 11 bases between the germline ends. The germline V gene encodes CDR1 SGDLS and CDR2 YYNGEE. Here the CDR3 reads CASSDQGFGNTIYF. In nucleotides, the CDR3 is TGTGCCAGCAGCGACCAGGGGTTCGGAAACACCATATATTTT.

This sequence joins TRBV28 and TRBJ2-1, with D perhaps TRBD2 (6 bases). Germline V CDR1 and CDR2: MDHEN, SYDVKM. V was shortened by 5 bases and J by 2 bases, with 16 bases between the two germline ends. The length of the CDR3 is 16 residues. CDR3 in amino acids: CASSLPGTRPYNEQFF. The CDR3 coding sequence is TGTGCCAGCAGTCTACCCGGGACTCGCCCCTACAATGAGCAGTTCTTC.

The chain recombines TRBV11-1 with TRBJ1-2; D is unclear. Trimming pared 5 bases from V and 0 bases from J, leaving 13 bases between. This CDR3 has 15 residues. Germline V CDR1 and CDR2: SGHAT, FQDESV (reference sequence). CDR3 loop: CASSPRYSTNYGYTF. The CDR3 DNA follows: TGTGCCAGCAGCCCGCGTTACAGTACTAACTATGGCTACACCTTC.

The gene calls are TRBV11-2 and TRBJ1-2; 7 bases line up with TRBD1. Losses at the gene ends were 0 bases for V and 0 bases for J; bases not matched to a gene: 10. The CDR3 has 18 amino acids. Germline V gene lookup returns CDR1 SGHAT and CDR2 FQNNGV. The CDR3 nucleotides are TGTGCCAGCAGCTTAGACCCGGACAGGACCATATCTAACTATGGCTACACCTTC. Protein product: CASSLDPDRTISNYGYTF.

J is TRBJ2-1 and V is TRBV19; D may be TRBD2 (6 bases). Trimming cost V 4 bases and J 5 bases, with 12 bases left between them. The CDR3 spans 14 residues. CDR1 LNHDA and CDR2 SQIVND come from the germline V gene (reference sequence). CDR3 nucleotide sequence: TGTGCCAGTAGTAACGGGGGTAACAACAATGAGCAGTTCTTC. It specifies CASSNGGNNNEQFF.

The chain combines TRBV5-1 with TRBJ1-5, with unresolved D. The CDR3 totals 13 residues. Germline assignment: CDR1 SGHRS and CDR2 YFSETQ. The V end lost 0 bases, the J end lost 9 bases, and 10 bases lay between the germline ends. The CDR3 reads CASSLGQNTPQHF. CDR3 DNA sequence: TGCGCCAGCAGCTTGGGGCAGAATACGCCCCAGCATTTT. Full variable domain (outside the CDR3, taken from reference TRBV5-1 and TRBJ1-5): KAGVTQTPRYLIKTRGQQVTLSCSPISGHRSVSWYQQTPGQGLQFLFEYFSETQRNKGNFPGRFSGRQFSNSRSEMNVSTLELGDSALYLCASSLGQNTPQHFGDGTRLSIL.

The V and J genes are TRBV4-1 and TRBJ1-4, with 11 nucleotides matching TRBD1. The CDR3 has 16 residues. CDR1 MGHRA and CDR2 YSYEKL come from the germline V gene. With V trimmed by 1 base and J by 8 bases, 6 bases remained unmatched. The CDR3 DNA sequence: TGCGCCAGCAGCCAAGGAGGGACAGGGGGTGGAGAAAAACTGTTTTTT. This translates into CASSQGGTGGGEKLFF.

V and J are TRBV9 and TRBJ1-1; no reliable D call. The V gene's germline CDR1 is SGDLS and CDR2 YYNGEE. This CDR3 is built from 14 residues. Deletions cut 0 bases from V and 4 bases from J, with 10 bases between. CDR3 coding DNA: TGTGCCAGCAGCGTAGGACGGGTATCCACTGAAGCTTTCTTT. It codes for CASSVGRVSTEAFF.

This chain joins TRBV12-3 or TRBV12-4 and TRBJ1-1; D not resolved. This CDR3 is built from 13 residues. V was trimmed by 5 bases and J by 4 bases, leaving 11 bases between them. CDR3 residues: CASSHSTGTEAFF. The DNA of the CDR3 is TGTGCCAGCAGTCACTCGACGGGCACTGAAGCTTTCTTT.

The rearrangement uses TRBV4-3 and TRBJ1-2; TRBD1 agrees at 8 bases. The CDR3 totals 15 residues. After removal of 0 bases from V and 4 bases from J, the junction contained 4 bases not matched to a gene. Germline V gene data show CDR1 as LGHNA and CDR2 as YSLEER. The CDR3 nucleotides read TGCGCCAGCAGCCAAGATTCCAGGGGGCTCTATGGCTACACCTTC. Protein: CASSQDSRGLYGYTF.

The chain is built from TRBV5-1 and TRBJ2-3; weak D call: TRBD2 (6 bases). Per the germline V gene, CDR1 is SGHRS and CDR2 is YFSETQ. The CDR3 loop spans 16 amino acids. V was cut by 0 bases and J by 2 bases, with 13 bases left in between. In DNA form, the CDR3 reads TGCGCCAGCAGCTTGGCTCGGGTAGCGGTCACAGATACGCAGTATTTT. As protein: CASSLARVAVTDTQYF.

The chain couples TRBV7-7 to TRBJ2-5, with a possible D match to TRBD1 (7 bases). Trimming removed 1 base from V and 4 bases from J, with 16 bases in between. This CDR3 is 16 amino acids long. Per the germline V gene, CDR1 is SSHAT and CDR2 is FNYEAQ (reference sequence). The CDR3 DNA follows: TGTGCCAGCAGCTTAGTAGCAGGGGGGAGTGGAGAGACCCAGTACTTC. This codes for CASSLVAGGSGETQYF. The whole variable domain, filled in from reference TRBV7-7 and TRBJ2-5, reads GAGVSQSPRYKVTKRGQDVTLRCDPISSHATLYWYQQALGQGPEFLTYFNYEAQPDKSGLPSDRFSAERPEGSISTLTIQRTEQRDSAMYRCASSLVAGGSGETQYFGPGTRLLVL.

The V call is TRBV4-1, the J call TRBJ2-7, with D perhaps TRBD1 (6 bases). V lost 2 bases, J lost 2 bases, and 13 bases lay in between. There are 15 residues in the CDR3. Germline assignment: CDR1 MGHRA and CDR2 YSYEKL. The CDR3 DNA reads as TGCGCCAGCAGCCAACTCCCAGGGGAAACCTACGAGCAGTACTTC. It translates to CASSQLPGETYEQYF.

This clone was observed a few times. The chain couples TRBV4-3 to TRBJ1-5; possibly TRBD1 for D (6 bases). Trimming shortened V by 0 bases and J by 4 bases, and 10 bases separated the two germline ends. Per germline, CDR1 LGHNA and CDR2 YSLEER. The CDR3 covers 15 residues. The CDR3 sequence is CASSQDGGGNQPQHF. DNA for the CDR3: TGCGCCAGCAGCCAAGATGGGGGCGGGAATCAGCCCCAGCATTTT.

The chain has TRBV4-1 and TRBJ2-3, with D hard to call. Trimming removed 1 base at V and 6 bases at J, with 5 bases between. CDR1 is MGHRA, CDR2 YSYEKL, per germline. The CDR3 contains 12 residues. In DNA, the CDR3 is TGCGCCAGCAGCCAAGCCACTGATACGCAGTATTTT. This sequence encodes CASSQATDTQYF.

The chain employs TRBV27 and TRBJ2-2, with 9 bases that match TRBD1. Germline V lookup: CDR1 MNHEY, CDR2 SMNVEV (reference sequence). Trimming cost V 5 bases and J 5 bases; bases outside gene matches: 3. CDR3 length equals 14 residues. This chain's CDR3 is CASSGQGLTGELFF. The CDR3 nucleotides are TGTGCCAGCAGTGGACAGGGGTTGACCGGGGAGCTGTTTTTT.

The chain is built from TRBV24-1 and TRBJ2-3; D is unclear. Germline lookup yields CDR1 KGHDR and CDR2 SFDVKD. With 5 bases removed from V and 2 bases from J, the gap between germline ends came to 10 bases. This CDR3 has 14 amino acids. This CDR3 is CATSGAPYTDTQYF. CDR3 nucleotides: TGTGCCACCAGTGGGGCCCCTTACACAGATACGCAGTATTTT.

Notes on this clone: Within the sample, other DNA sequences also encode this same CDR3. The rearrangement joins TRBV28 to TRBJ2-4; 12 nucleotides line up with TRBD1. Per germline, CDR1 MDHEN and CDR2 SYDVKM. V was pared by 3 bases and J by 1 base, with 4 bases of the junction left unmatched. CDR3 length: 17 amino acids. CDR3 nucleotides: TGTGCCAGCAGTTTTAGGGGACAGGGGGCTGCCAAAAACATTCAGTACTTC. This translates into CASSFRGQGAAKNIQYF.

The genes are TRBV10-3 and TRBJ1-1; TRBD1 aligns across 7 bases. The V gene's germline CDR1 is ENHRY and CDR2 SYGVKD. V shed 6 bases and J 1 base; nucleotides not matched to a gene: 5. This CDR3 spans 14 amino acids. The chain's CDR3 is CAISLQGPNTEAFF. CDR3 sequence (DNA): TGTGCCATCAGCCTACAGGGGCCGAACACTGAAGCTTTCTTT.

In this sample, this clone turned up once. This chain connects TRBV28 to TRBJ2-3; the match to TRBD2 covers 7 bases. This CDR3 is 15 amino acids long. The V and J ends lost 2 bases and 8 bases, in that order; junction bases with no gene match: 10. CDR1 and CDR2 (germline): MDHEN, SYDVKM. In DNA, the CDR3 is TGTGCCAGCAGTTTAATGGCGGGAGCTCAAGCTACGCAGTATTTT. Protein sequence: CASSLMAGAQATQYF.

J is TRBJ2-2 and V is TRBV27; the match to TRBD1 covers 9 bases. The germline gives CDR1 MNHEY, CDR2 SMNVEV (reference sequence). The CDR3 loop spans 15 amino acids. After removal of 2 bases from V and 5 bases from J, the junction contained 3 bases not matched to a gene. As DNA, the CDR3 is TGTGCCAGCAGTTTAGGGACAGGGACTACCGGGGAGCTGTTTTTT. It codes for CASSLGTGTTGELFF.

The chain carries TRBV15 and TRBJ1-2; D is possibly TRBD1 (6 bases). Per the germline V gene, CDR1 is LNHNV and CDR2 is YYDKDF (reference sequence). Trimming shortened V by 0 bases and J by 5 bases, and 10 bases separated the two germline ends. This CDR3 contains 14 residues. CDR3: CATSRDGQPYGYTF. CDR3 DNA sequence: TGTGCCACCAGCAGAGATGGACAGCCGTATGGCTACACCTTC.

The chain has TRBV4-3 and TRBJ2-7; 10 bases align to TRBD2. The V and J ends lost 1 base and 7 bases, in that order; junction bases with no gene match: 4. From germline, CDR1 is LGHNA and CDR2 YSLEER. This CDR3 has 14 amino acids. In DNA, the CDR3 is TGCGCCAGCAGCCAAGGGCTAGCGGGAGATGAGCAGTACTTC. This translates into CASSQGLAGDEQYF.